Each of the 30 T cell receptor beta chains below was sequenced from the same sample in a study of PD-1 blockade in classical Hodgkin lymphoma. Every one of the patients relapsed after autologous stem cell transplantation (brentuximab vedotin exposure was variable). Repertoires were generated with immunoSEQ multiplex PCR, while TCRdb's copy carries only in-frame clones and drops some. The sample contains about 11,000 clones, about 68% of which appear only once. This sample comprised peripheral blood mononuclear cells (PBMCs), obtained at baseline. These receptors were taken from a human donor with classical Hodgkin lymphoma.

The chain recombines TRBV21-1 with TRBJ2-7; the D call TRBD1 from the table was never checked on the DNA. TRBV21-1 represents a pseudogene. The CDR3 contains 16 residues. The CDR3 region is CASTNFRDRVMYEQYV. For the CDR3, the DNA is TGTGCCAGCACCAACTTCCGGGACAGGGTGATGTACGAGCAGTACGTC.

The J gene is TRBJ1-1, the V gene TRBV7-2; possibly TRBD1 for D (5 bases). Per germline, CDR1 SGHTA and CDR2 FQGNSA. V was cut by 1 base and J by 4 bases, with 13 bases left in between. The CDR3 consists of 15 residues. The CDR3, as DNA: TGTGCCAGCAGCTTAGTATATGGGGGGGGCACTGAAGCTTTCTTT. This translates into CASSLVYGGGTEAFF.

This CDR3 is CASSLPTGPEAFF. The CDR3 nucleotides are TGTGCCAGCTCACTCCCGACAGGGCCCGAAGCTTTCTTT. The J gene is TRBJ1-1, the V gene TRBV18; 7 bases are a match to TRBD1. CDR3 length: 13 residues. Germline assignment: CDR1 KGHSH and CDR2 LQKENI. V dropped 4 bases and J dropped 8; count of bases not matched to a gene: 7.

The chain links TRBV29-1 to TRBJ1-2, with TRBD1 identical over 7 bases. CDR3 size: 15 residues. From germline, CDR1 is SQVTM and CDR2 ANQGSEA. Trimming removed 5 bases from V and 0 bases from J; junction bases left unmatched: 9. For the CDR3, the DNA is TGCAGCGTTCGCCCCGGGACAGCCGCTAACTATGGCTACACCTTC. This gives the protein CSVRPGTAANYGYTF.

This chain uses TRBV7-2 with TRBJ2-7, with TRBD1 matching over 8 bases. This CDR3 is built from 15 residues. The germline V gene has CDR1 SGHTA and CDR2 FQGNSA. Germline trimming cut 2 bases from V and 2 bases from J; bases unmatched to any gene: 5. The CDR3 loop is CASSLPTGVAYEQYF. Written as DNA, the CDR3 is TGTGCCAGCAGCTTACCGACAGGGGTAGCCTACGAGCAGTACTTC.

The chain has TRBV7-8 and TRBJ2-5; 12 bases line up with TRBD2. This CDR3 contains 21 residues. The V and J ends lost 5 bases and 2 bases, in that order; junction bases with no gene match: 21. Per the germline V gene, CDR1 is SGHVS and CDR2 is FQNEAQ. CDR3 sequence reads: CASSPGASGGAYPGSQETQYF. In DNA form, the CDR3 reads TGTGCCAGCAGCCCCGGCGCTAGCGGGGGGGCTTATCCGGGTTCACAAGAGACCCAGTACTTC.

This sequence joins TRBV6-9 and TRBJ1-5; TRBD1 matches 8 bases. The CDR3 contains 12 residues. The V and J ends lost 10 bases and 7 bases, in that order; junction bases with no gene match: 6. Germline CDR1 reads MNHGY; CDR2 reads SVAAGI. CDR3 loop: CATRDRSQPQHF. The DNA for the CDR3 is TGTGCCACCCGGGACAGGTCGCAGCCCCAGCATTTT.

The chain carries TRBV4-2 and TRBJ1-4; D ambiguous. Germline CDR1 LGHNA, CDR2 YNFKEQ. This CDR3 comprises 13 residues. The germline V and J ends were trimmed by 4 bases and 10 bases, with 13 bases remaining between them. The CDR3 is CASSLQLDVKLFF. The CDR3, as DNA: TGTGCCAGCAGCCTTCAACTAGACGTAAAACTGTTTTTT.

V and J are TRBV28 and TRBJ2-1; D gene ambiguous. This CDR3 spans 11 amino acids. The germline CDR1 and CDR2 sequences are MDHEN and SYDVKM. V was shortened by 10 bases and J by 9 bases, with 13 bases between the two germline ends. DNA of the CDR3: TGTGCCATCAAAGAGGTGGGTGAGCAGTTCTTC. This gives the protein CAIKEVGEQFF.

The genes are TRBV4-3 and TRBJ2-2; D is ambiguous. V was clipped by 3 bases and J by 3 bases, with 11 bases between them. The CDR3 has 15 amino acids. Germline V lookup: CDR1 LGHNA, CDR2 YSLEER. The CDR3: CASSHVGRDTGELFF. CDR3 DNA sequence: TGCGCCAGCAGCCATGTTGGACGGGACACCGGGGAGCTGTTTTTT.

This sequence joins TRBV7-9 and TRBJ1-3; D possibly corresponds to TRBD1 (5 bases). CDR3 length: 16 amino acids. V was pared by 3 bases and J by 0 bases, with 12 bases between. Germline CDR1 SEHNR, CDR2 FQNEAQ (reference sequence). The CDR3 nucleotides read TGTGCCAGCAGCTTGGGGGTACGACCCTCTGGAAACACCATATATTTT. Protein product: CASSLGVRPSGNTIYF.

The V call is TRBV4-1, the J call TRBJ1-1; D perhaps matches TRBD1 (5 bases). The CDR3 is made up of 15 amino acids. Germline CDR1 reads MGHRA; CDR2 reads YSYEKL. Trimming removed 0 bases at V and 3 bases at J, with 11 bases between. CDR3 residues: CASSQEGQLDTEAFF. The CDR3, as DNA: TGCGCCAGCAGCCAAGAGGGGCAGTTAGACACTGAAGCTTTCTTT.

The chain is built from TRBV7-6 and TRBJ2-5; 13 bases map to TRBD2. This CDR3 has 17 residues. Germline V lookup: CDR1 SGHVS, CDR2 FNYEAQ. Losses at the gene ends were 5 bases for V and 6 bases for J; bases not matched to a gene: 12. The CDR3 region has the DNA TGTGCCAGCAGCGCAGCCACTAGCGGGGGGGTCCCGAAGACCCAGTACTTC. Its protein is CASSAATSGGVPKTQYF. Full variable domain (rest looked up from reference TRBV7-6 and TRBJ2-5): GAGVSQSPRYKVTKRGQDVALRCDPISGHVSLYWYRQALGQGPEFLTYFNYEAQQDKSGLPNDRFSAERPEGSISTLTIQRTEQRDSAMYRCASSAATSGGVPKTQYFGPGTRLLVL.

The V and J genes are TRBV30 and TRBJ2-2, with 7 bases aligning to TRBD1. Germline loops: CDR1 GTSNPN, CDR2 SVGIG (reference sequence). V was pared by 6 bases and J by 7 bases, with 11 bases of the junction left unmatched. The CDR3 has 14 residues. This chain's CDR3 is CACLRDRSYGELFF. The CDR3 coding sequence is TGTGCCTGCCTCCGGGACAGATCTTACGGGGAGCTGTTTTTT.

The chain is built from TRBV5-6 and TRBJ2-3; no definite D call. The CDR3 spans 14 residues. CDR1 SGHDT and CDR2 YYEEEE come from the germline V gene. Trimming removed 0 bases from V and 3 bases from J, with 8 bases in between. The CDR3, as DNA: TGTGCCAGCAGCTTGGTCCGTGCGACAGATACGCAGTATTTT. Protein product: CASSLVRATDTQYF.

The chain links TRBV19 to TRBJ2-2; D unclear. Per germline, CDR1 LNHDA and CDR2 SQIVND (reference sequence). The length of the CDR3 is 15 residues. The V and J ends lost 5 bases and 1 base respectively, with 11 bases between them. The chain's CDR3 is CASSPILGNTGELFF. The CDR3 nucleotides are TGTGCCAGTAGTCCTATCTTAGGGAACACCGGGGAGCTGTTTTTT.

This chain links TRBV5-5 with TRBJ2-7, with no clear D. CDR3 length: 16 amino acids. The V and J ends lost 0 bases and 2 bases respectively, with 15 bases between them. Germline CDR1 reads SGHKS; CDR2 reads YYEKEE (reference sequence). CDR3 residues: CASSLDLAAVAYEQYV. CDR3 sequence (DNA): TGTGCCAGCAGCTTGGATCTGGCGGCAGTCGCCTACGAGCAGTACGTC.

This sequence joins TRBV19 and TRBJ2-1, with D possibly TRBD2 on 6 matching bases. The ends were cut back, 3 bases at V and 6 bases at J, with 18 bases in the middle. CDR3 length: 16 amino acids. Germline V lookup: CDR1 LNHDA, CDR2 SQIVND (reference sequence). The CDR3, as DNA: TGTGCCAGTAGTATTAGGGCGGGACTGGGACTCAATGAGCAGTTCTTC. This encodes CASSIRAGLGLNEQFF. Full variable domain (remainder filled in from reference TRBV19 and TRBJ2-1): DGGITQSPKYLFRKEGQNVTLSCEQNLNHDAMYWYRQDPGQGLRLIYYSQIVNDFQKGDIAEGYSVSREKKESFPLTVTSAQKNPTAFYLCASSIRAGLGLNEQFFGPGTRLTVL.

In this sample, this clone turned up once. This chain links TRBV5-1 with TRBJ2-5; 7 positions agree with TRBD1. CDR1 and CDR2 from the germline V gene are SGHRS and YFSETQ. Trimming took 3 bases from V and 1 from J; bases not matched to a gene: 3. The CDR3 totals 14 residues. CDR3 coding DNA: TGCGCCAGCAGCTATGGGACAGTCCAAGAGACCCAGTACTTC. Encoded protein: CASSYGTVQETQYF. Combining the CDR3 with reference TRBV5-1 and TRBJ2-5 gives the whole variable domain KAGVTQTPRYLIKTRGQQVTLSCSPISGHRSVSWYQQTPGQGLQFLFEYFSETQRNKGNFPGRFSGRQFSNSRSEMNVSTLELGDSALYLCASSYGTVQETQYFGPGTRLLVL.

This clone is judged medium-sized. This chain connects TRBV6-5 to TRBJ1-1; D remains ambiguous. CDR3 length equals 10 residues. The V end was cut by 8 bases, the J end by 5 bases, with 6 bases between. Germline V gene sequence: CDR1 MNHEY, CDR2 SVGAGI. Here the CDR3 reads CASGSTEAFF. DNA for the CDR3: TGTGCCAGCGGGAGTACTGAAGCTTTCTTT.

V is TRBV2 and J is TRBJ2-3; possibly TRBD1 for D (6 bases). This CDR3 is built from 16 residues. CDR1 and CDR2 (germline): SNHLY, FYNNEI. Trimming left V 3 bases short and J 2 bases short, with 15 bases between. The CDR3, as DNA: TGTGCCAGCAGTGAGGACAGACCAGATATCACAGATACGCAGTATTTT. Its protein product is CASSEDRPDITDTQYF.

This chain links TRBV2 with TRBJ2-7, with D perhaps matching TRBD2 (5 bases). There are 13 residues in the CDR3. In germline, CDR1 is SNHLY, CDR2 FYNNEI. The V end lost 4 bases, the J end lost 6 bases, and 13 bases lay between the germline ends. The CDR3 here is CASSVLASGEQYV. The CDR3 DNA sequence: TGTGCCAGCAGTGTGCTAGCCAGTGGCGAGCAGTACGTC.

The chain joins TRBV19 to TRBJ1-5; D is perhaps TRBD1 (5 bases). The CDR3 runs to 15 residues. V lost 1 base, J lost 1 base, and 8 bases lay in between. CDR1 is LNHDA, CDR2 SQIVND, per germline (reference sequence). This CDR3 is CASSIVGTSNQPQHF. In nucleotides, the CDR3 is TGTGCCAGTAGTATAGTAGGGACCAGCAATCAGCCCCAGCATTTT. Full variable domain (remainder filled in from reference TRBV19 and TRBJ1-5): DGGITQSPKYLFRKEGQNVTLSCEQNLNHDAMYWYRQDPGQGLRLIYYSQIVNDFQKGDIAEGYSVSREKKESFPLTVTSAQKNPTAFYLCASSIVGTSNQPQHFGDGTRLSIL.

This clone was seen a handful of times. The chain is built from TRBV15 and TRBJ1-3; TRBD1 aligns across 7 bases. V shed 6 bases and J 6 bases; nucleotides not matched to a gene: 8. Germline V gene sequence: CDR1 LNHNV, CDR2 YYDKDF (reference sequence). The CDR3 has 14 residues. The CDR3 DNA sequence: TGTGCCACCAGTAAAACAGGGGAGGTAAACACCATATATTTT. This translates into CATSKTGEVNTIYF.

In this sample, this clone turned up once. The chain employs TRBV18 and TRBJ2-7, with D tentatively TRBD1 (5 bases). Trimming removed 3 bases at V and 7 bases at J, with 16 bases between. The CDR3 totals 14 residues. Per germline, CDR1 KGHSH and CDR2 LQKENI. The CDR3, as DNA: TGTGCCAGCTCACCTCGTCCAGGGTCTGGAGAGCAGTACGTC. This translates into CASSPRPGSGEQYV.

This clone showed up just a few times. The chain has TRBV7-2 and TRBJ2-7; 8 bases line up with TRBD1. CDR3 length equals 14 residues. CDR1 and CDR2 (germline): SGHTA, FQGNSA. The V and J ends lost 5 bases and 4 bases, in that order; junction bases with no gene match: 7. DNA of the CDR3: TGTGCCAGCAGCCACAGGGGGGAGAGATACGAGCAGTACTTC. Translating it yields CASSHRGERYEQYF.

This clone has just one count. V usage is TRBV11-2 and J usage is TRBJ1-5; D remains ambiguous. The V and J ends lost 3 bases and 0 bases respectively, with 3 bases between them. The CDR3 has 13 residues. Germline CDR1 reads SGHAT; CDR2 reads FQNNGV. The CDR3 region has the DNA TGTGCCAGCAGCTTCAATAGCAATCAGCCCCAGCATTTT. Protein: CASSFNSNQPQHF.

This chain uses TRBV6-5 with TRBJ2-2; D not resolved. Trimming took off 7 bases at V and 1 base at J, with 10 bases between the two ends. The CDR3 is 14 residues long. Germline V gene data show CDR1 as MNHEY and CDR2 as SVGAGI. The DNA for the CDR3 is TGTGCCAGCAAAAGGGCAGGGAACACCGGGGAGCTGTTTTTT. Translating gives CASKRAGNTGELFF.

This chain connects TRBV11-2 to TRBJ2-2; 7 nucleotides agree with TRBD1. CDR1 and CDR2 from the germline V gene are SGHAT and FQNNGV. The CDR3 contains 15 residues. V trimming: 4 bases; J trimming: 6 bases; junction bases outside the gene matches: 8. CDR3 residues: CASSSRTGQPGELFF. In DNA form, the CDR3 reads TGTGCCAGCAGCTCTCGGACAGGCCAACCCGGGGAGCTGTTTTTT.

The rearrangement uses TRBV2 and TRBJ1-2; D perhaps matches TRBD1 (5 bases). CDR1 is SNHLY and CDR2 is FYNNEI in the germline V gene. V lost 2 bases and J 4 bases, leaving 11 bases between the germline ends. This CDR3 is built from 14 residues. The CDR3 nucleotides read TGTGCCAGCAGTGAACAAGGGACTAGCTATGGCTACACCTTC. Residues: CASSEQGTSYGYTF.